These 18 T cell receptor beta chains originate from one sample sequenced in a study of blood T cell repertoires in COVID-19. Sequencing used immunoSEQ multiplex PCR; TCRdb keeps in-frame clones, though not all of them. The sample consists of about 100,000 clones, around four fifths of them appearing once. Specimen: peripheral blood. These receptors came from a man between 65 and 85 years old with active or convalescent COVID-19.

The V call is TRBV2, the J call TRBJ1-2; TRBD1 agrees at 7 bases. The CDR3 covers 14 residues. From germline, CDR1 is SNHLY and CDR2 FYNNEI. The J segment lost 8 bases and the V segment lost 4 bases, leaving 10 bases of the junction unmatched. The CDR3 DNA follows: TGTGCCAGCAGTGGGGACAGCCCCTCGACGGGCTACACCTTC. As protein: CASSGDSPSTGYTF.

This clone was recorded many times. J is TRBJ1-2 and V is TRBV7-9; no definite D call. V was trimmed by 5 bases and J by 8 bases, leaving 21 bases between them. CDR1 SEHNR and CDR2 FQNEAQ come from the germline V gene (reference sequence). The length of the CDR3 is 15 residues. The CDR3: CASSKMPEGTYGYTF. CDR3 sequence (DNA): TGTGCCAGCAGCAAAATGCCGGAGGGTACCTACGGCTACACCTTC.

The chain recombines TRBV3-1 (or the pseudogene TRBV3-2) with TRBJ1-3; TRBD1 matches 7 bases. The CDR3 has 15 residues. The germline V gene has CDR1 LGHDT and CDR2 YNNKEL (reference sequence). V shed 5 bases and J 0 bases; nucleotides not matched to a gene: 4. CDR3: CASSAGGPSGNTIYF. The CDR3 DNA sequence: TGTGCCAGCAGCGCAGGGGGGCCCTCTGGAAACACCATATATTTT.

The chain combines TRBV19 with TRBJ1-2; D might be TRBD1 (6 bases). The CDR3 sequence is 15 residues long. Germline CDR1 LNHDA, CDR2 SQIVND (reference sequence). The V end was cut by 5 bases, the J end by 4 bases, with 17 bases between. The CDR3 DNA is TGTGCCAGTAGTGTACGACAGGATTACGTCTATGGCTACACCTTC. It codes for CASSVRQDYVYGYTF.

V usage is TRBV7-9 and J usage is TRBJ1-1, with a tentative D call TRBD1 (5 bases). Germline V lookup: CDR1 SEHNR, CDR2 FQNEAQ (reference sequence). The CDR3 has 14 amino acids. Trimming took off 0 bases at V and 7 bases at J, with 12 bases between the two ends. CDR3 DNA sequence: TGTGCCAGCAGCTTAGCGTGGTTGGGGCGTGAAGCTTTCTTT. This encodes CASSLAWLGREAFF.

This rearrangement joins TRBV5-1 to TRBJ2-3; D possibly corresponds to TRBD2 (6 bases). Germline-derived CDR1 and CDR2 are SGHRS and YFSETQ. V was pared by 1 base and J by 2 bases, with 11 bases between. The length of the CDR3 is 15 residues. The CDR3 bases are TGCGCCAGCAGCTTGCTAGGGAGGACCACAGATACGCAGTATTTT. This codes for CASSLLGRTTDTQYF.

This chain joins TRBV24-1 and TRBJ2-4; unclear D gene. Trimming removed 2 bases from V and 0 bases from J, with 7 bases in between. Germline assignment: CDR1 KGHDR and CDR2 SFDVKD. This CDR3 is 15 amino acids long. The chain's CDR3 is CATSDSALAKNIQYF. CDR3 sequence (DNA): TGTGCCACCAGTGATTCCGCGTTAGCCAAAAACATTCAGTACTTC.

CDR3 nucleotide sequence: TGTGCCAGCAGCCCCCGGGTCCTCAGCGATAACTATGGCTACACCTTC. Translation gives CASSPRVLSDNYGYTF. This chain connects TRBV9 to TRBJ1-2; no clear D. The V gene's germline CDR1 is SGDLS and CDR2 YYNGEE. The CDR3 has 16 amino acids. V gave up 4 bases and J gave up 1 base, with 17 bases separating them. Combining the CDR3 with reference TRBV9 and TRBJ1-2 gives the whole variable domain DSGVTQTPKHLITATGQRVTLRCSPRSGDLSVYWYQQSLDQGLQFLIQYYNGEERAKGNILERFSAQQFPDLHSELNLSSLELGDSALYFCASSPRVLSDNYGYTFGSGTRLTVV.

The chain carries TRBV19 and TRBJ1-2; D gene uncertain. Per the germline V gene, CDR1 is LNHDA and CDR2 is SQIVND (reference sequence). CDR3 length equals 14 residues. V lost 2 bases to trimming and J lost 4 bases, with 11 bases between them. The CDR3 region has the DNA TGTGCCAGTAGTATACGGGCGGAGGCCTATGGCTACACCTTC. This gives the protein CASSIRAEAYGYTF. Full variable domain (outside the CDR3, taken from reference TRBV19 and TRBJ1-2): DGGITQSPKYLFRKEGQNVTLSCEQNLNHDAMYWYRQDPGQGLRLIYYSQIVNDFQKGDIAEGYSVSREKKESFPLTVTSAQKNPTAFYLCASSIRAEAYGYTFGSGTRLTVV.

The sample holds many counts of this clone. The chain uses TRBV29-1 and TRBJ1-5, with D tentatively TRBD1 (6 bases). The CDR3 consists of 14 residues. Germline-derived CDR1 and CDR2 are SQVTM and ANQGSEA. V was trimmed by 4 bases and J by 6 bases, leaving 16 bases between them. Here the CDR3 reads CSVGVSGGGQPQHF. The DNA of the CDR3 is TGCAGCGTTGGTGTTTCGGGGGGCGGTCAGCCCCAGCATTTT. Filled out from reference TRBV29-1 and TRBJ1-5, the complete variable domain reads SAVISQKPSRDICQRGTSLTIQCQVDSQVTMMFWYRQQPGQSLTLIATANQGSEATYESGFVIDKFPISRPNLTFSTLTVSNMSPEDSSIYLCSVGVSGGGQPQHFGDGTRLSIL.

This chain uses TRBV18 with TRBJ2-7, with D maybe TRBD1 (6 bases). Germline V gene lookup returns CDR1 KGHSH and CDR2 LQKENI. V was trimmed by 6 bases and J by 3 bases, leaving 12 bases between them. CDR3 length: 13 amino acids. The CDR3 DNA follows: TGTGCCAGCTCGCACAGGGAAGACTACGAGCAGTACTTC. It codes for CASSHREDYEQYF.

The chain carries TRBV28 and TRBJ1-1, with D unresolved. CDR3 length: 17 amino acids. Trimming removed 5 bases at V and 0 bases at J, with 19 bases between. The germline CDR1 and CDR2 sequences are MDHEN and SYDVKM. The CDR3 sequence is CASSLLTEPPMNTEAFF. CDR3 in DNA: TGTGCCAGCAGTCTATTAACTGAACCCCCTATGAACACTGAAGCTTTCTTT.

The CDR3 nucleotides are TGTGCCAGCAGCTTAGTAGCGGGAGAGACCTACGAGCAGTACTTC. Translating it yields CASSLVAGETYEQYF. The gene calls are TRBV7-2 and TRBJ2-7, with TRBD2 identical over 9 bases. Trimming took 1 base from V and 2 from J; bases not matched to a gene: 3. The CDR3 loop spans 15 amino acids. Looked up from germline, CDR1 is SGHTA and CDR2 is FQGNSA.

The J gene is TRBJ1-1, the V gene TRBV29-1, with D tentatively TRBD1 (5 bases). The CDR3 runs 12 residues. The germline V gene encodes CDR1 SQVTM and CDR2 ANQGSEA. V was trimmed by 4 bases and J by 1 base, leaving 7 bases between them. The CDR3 bases are TGCAGCGTTGTCGGGGGGAACACTGAAGCTTTCTTT. This sequence encodes CSVVGGNTEAFF.

This clone was picked up a small number of times. V is TRBV2 and J is TRBJ1-1; D remains ambiguous. V lost 3 bases to trimming and J lost 2 bases, with 13 bases between them. Germline loops: CDR1 SNHLY, CDR2 FYNNEI. This CDR3 spans 15 amino acids. This chain's CDR3 is CASSELGGENTEAFF. The CDR3 DNA reads as TGTGCCAGCAGTGAGTTAGGAGGAGAAAACACTGAAGCTTTCTTT.

This chain joins TRBV30 and TRBJ2-6, with 11 bases aligning to TRBD1. The germline V gene encodes CDR1 GTSNPN and CDR2 SVGIG (reference sequence). CDR3 length: 16 amino acids. Trimming removed 2 bases from V and 2 bases from J; junction bases left unmatched: 2. This CDR3 is CAWSPGQGAGANVLTF. CDR3 nucleotides: TGTGCCTGGAGTCCGGGACAGGGGGCTGGGGCCAACGTCCTGACTTTC.

CDR3 sequence: CSASLTGTLAFF. DNA for the CDR3: TGCAGTGCTAGTCTTACCGGGACTCTAGCTTTCTTT. The chain employs TRBV20-1 and TRBJ1-1; D may be TRBD1 (5 bases). Deletions cut 3 bases from V and 10 bases from J, with 15 bases between. The CDR3 runs to 12 residues. From germline, CDR1 is DFQATT and CDR2 SNEGSKA (reference sequence).

This clone was counted once. The CDR3 coding sequence is TGTGCCAGCAGTTACACAGGGAAGGATTCACCCCTCCACTTT. Translated, it gives CASSYTGKDSPLHF. The chain uses TRBV6-5 and TRBJ1-6; possibly TRBD1 for D (6 bases). Germline V lookup: CDR1 MNHEY, CDR2 SVGAGI. This CDR3 contains 14 residues. Trimming shortened V by 2 bases and J by 8 bases, and 10 bases separated the two germline ends.